What follows are 27 T cell receptor beta chains derived from one specimen sequenced in a study of T-cell reconstitution after alpha-beta-depleted transplantation in children. Unique molecular identifiers were used to barcode this TCRbeta library. From the PCR reads, TCRdb called clonotypes with MiXCR, one entry per CDR3 protein. The table records 45,000 or so distinct CDR3 sequences, around 53% of them present only once. This specimen consisted of peripheral blood, obtained before TCRalphabeta/CD19-depleted stem cell transplant. The origin of the receptors is a boy younger than two with SCID, due to receive a stem cell transplant.

CDR3 region: CASQDPTGSYGYTF. The CDR3 nucleotides read TGTGCCAGCCAAGATCCGACAGGGAGCTATGGCTACACCTTC. The chain employs TRBV4-2 and TRBJ1-2, with TRBD1 matching over 7 bases. Germline-derived CDR1 and CDR2 are LGHNA and YNFKEQ. The CDR3 sequence is 14 residues long. V was pared by 8 bases and J by 4 bases, with 10 bases of the junction left unmatched.

V and J are TRBV7-8 and TRBJ1-5, with D uncertain. The length of the CDR3 is 13 residues. V dropped 5 bases and J dropped 4 bases, with 9 bases sitting between them. Germline-derived CDR1 and CDR2 are SGHVS and FQNEAQ. In nucleotides, the CDR3 is TGTGCCAGCAGCCTCGATTTAAATCAGCCCCAGCATTTT. Its translation: CASSLDLNQPQHF.

The gene calls are TRBV7-9 and TRBJ1-4, with 8 bases identical to TRBD1. CDR1 is SEHNR and CDR2 is FQNEAQ in the germline V gene (reference sequence). V lost 4 bases to trimming and J lost 12 bases; unmatched junction nucleotides: 10. This CDR3 is built from 14 residues. The CDR3 is CASSSDRGPDELFF. The CDR3 region has the DNA TGTGCCAGCAGCTCCGACAGGGGCCCGGATGAACTGTTTTTT.

The chain joins TRBV9 to TRBJ1-6; TRBD1 might be the D (6 bases). The CDR3 has 15 amino acids. The germline V and J ends were trimmed by 4 bases and 7 bases, with 15 bases remaining between them. Germline V gives CDR1 SGDLS, CDR2 YYNGEE. In DNA form, the CDR3 reads TGTGCCAGCAGCACACCAGGGGCGGAAAATTCACCCCTCCACTTT. It specifies CASSTPGAENSPLHF.

The chain combines TRBV3-1 with TRBJ2-2; TRBD1 is a possible D gene (6 bases). With 4 bases removed from V and 4 bases from J, the gap between germline ends came to 16 bases. The CDR3 spans 16 residues. Germline V gives CDR1 LGHDT, CDR2 YNNKEL (reference sequence). CDR3 loop: CASSLRQVSGTGELFF. The CDR3 nucleotides read TGTGCCAGCAGCCTCCGACAGGTTTCGGGCACCGGGGAGCTGTTTTTT.

This clonotype was counted a few times. The chain links TRBV20-1 to TRBJ2-6; no definite D call. This CDR3 is 14 amino acids long. The germline CDR1 and CDR2 sequences are DFQATT and SNEGSKA (reference sequence). The V end was cut by 4 bases, the J end by 0 bases, with 7 bases between. CDR3 amino acids: CSANKRSGANVLTF. The CDR3 DNA follows: TGCAGTGCTAATAAGCGCTCTGGGGCCAACGTCCTGACTTTC.

The rearrangement uses TRBV7-2 and TRBJ2-2, with D hard to call. Germline values: CDR1 SGHTA, CDR2 FQGNSA. The CDR3 is 15 residues long. V dropped 2 bases and J dropped 4 bases, with 11 bases sitting between them. This CDR3 reads CASSLWGRGTGELFF. The CDR3 DNA reads TGTGCCAGCAGCTTATGGGGTCGCGGCACCGGGGAGCTGTTTTTT.

This chain joins TRBV11-3 and TRBJ2-1, with 13 bases identical to TRBD2. V gave up 5 bases and J gave up 9 bases; unmatched junction bases: 10. This CDR3 is built from 16 residues. Germline loops: CDR1 SGHNT, CDR2 YENEEA. Written as DNA, the CDR3 is TGTGCCAGCAGCGCCGCCGGGACTAGCGGGGCCGGTGAGCAGTTCTTC. Encoded protein: CASSAAGTSGAGEQFF.

This clonotype was counted a few times. The chain has TRBV9 and TRBJ2-7; D is unclear. Trimming cost V 0 bases and J 1 base, with 8 bases left between them. Germline-derived CDR1 and CDR2 are SGDLS and YYNGEE. CDR3 length equals 14 residues. The DNA for the CDR3 is TGTGCCAGCAGCGTAGCGCAGGCGTCCTACGAGCAGTACTTC. It is translated as CASSVAQASYEQYF.

The rearrangement uses TRBV15 and TRBJ2-3; 9 bases map to TRBD2. CDR1 is LNHNV, CDR2 YYDKDF, per germline (reference sequence). This CDR3 is built from 17 residues. V shed 0 bases, J shed 1 base, and the junction held 5 bases outside the gene matches. The CDR3 DNA follows: TGTGCCACCAGCAGAGATGGATTAGCGGGGGGCACAGATACGCAGTATTTT. Residues: CATSRDGLAGGTDTQYF.

The chain joins TRBV29-1 to TRBJ2-1; tentatively, D is TRBD1 or TRBD2 (5 bases each). CDR1 is SQVTM, CDR2 ANQGSEA, per germline. V was shortened by 4 bases and J by 0 bases, with 13 bases between the two germline ends. This CDR3 has 15 amino acids. The CDR3 DNA reads as TGCAGCGTTGTGGGGGACCGGAGCTCCTACAATGAGCAGTTCTTC. It codes for CSVVGDRSSYNEQFF.

This clonotype is large. The rearrangement uses TRBV12-3 or TRBV12-4 and TRBJ2-2; D unresolved. V was clipped by 6 bases and J by 2 bases, with 10 bases between them. This CDR3 is 14 amino acids long. As DNA, the CDR3 is TGTGCCAGCAGATTGGGGTTAAACACCGGGGAGCTGTTTTTT. Its protein product is CASRLGLNTGELFF.

This chain links TRBV5-1 with TRBJ2-5; D is undetermined. The ends were cut back, 0 bases at V and 3 bases at J, with 9 bases in the middle. Germline V gene lookup returns CDR1 SGHRS and CDR2 YFSETQ. The CDR3 is 14 amino acids. For the CDR3, the DNA is TGCGCCAGCAGCTTGGCCGAAGGAGAAGAGACCCAGTACTTC. Encoded protein: CASSLAEGEETQYF. Combining the CDR3 with reference TRBV5-1 and TRBJ2-5 gives the whole variable domain KAGVTQTPRYLIKTRGQQVTLSCSPISGHRSVSWYQQTPGQGLQFLFEYFSETQRNKGNFPGRFSGRQFSNSRSEMNVSTLELGDSALYLCASSLAEGEETQYFGPGTRLLVL.

The chain employs TRBV12-3 or TRBV12-4 and TRBJ1-2, with 8 bases identical to TRBD1. V lost 5 bases and J lost 7; bases outside the gene matches: 9. This CDR3 is 14 amino acids long. DNA of the CDR3: TGTGCCAGCAGTCTAGTGACAGGGGAGGGTGGCTACACCTTC. Translated, it gives CASSLVTGEGGYTF.

The chain carries TRBV7-2 and TRBJ2-2, with 10 bases identical to TRBD1. V was clipped by 1 base and J by 7 bases; unmatched bases: 3. Germline V CDR1 and CDR2: SGHTA, FQGNSA. The CDR3 is made up of 15 amino acids. CDR3 residues: CASSLGTGGFGELFF. For the CDR3, the DNA is TGTGCCAGCAGCTTAGGGACAGGGGGATTCGGGGAGCTGTTTTTT.

The chain recombines TRBV5-1 with TRBJ2-7; 7 positions agree with TRBD2. CDR3 size: 15 residues. J gave up 2 bases and V 4 bases, and 9 bases lay outside the gene matches. Germline CDR1 SGHRS, CDR2 YFSETQ. The DNA for the CDR3 is TGCGCCAGCAGCCGGGGACTACCGCCCACCTACGAGCAGTACTTC. It is translated as CASSRGLPPTYEQYF.

The chain joins TRBV7-2 to TRBJ2-3; TRBD2 might be the D (6 bases). This CDR3 comprises 15 residues. Trimming cost V 0 bases and J 2 bases, with 9 bases left between them. Germline V CDR1 and CDR2: SGHTA, FQGNSA. The CDR3 DNA reads TGTGCCAGCAGCTTAGCCCGCGGGACCACAGATACGCAGTATTTT. Protein: CASSLARGTTDTQYF.

The rearrangement uses TRBV10-2 and TRBJ2-5, with D perhaps matching TRBD1 or TRBD2 (6 bases each). This CDR3 has 15 amino acids. Germline assignment: CDR1 WSHSY and CDR2 SAAADI. V lost 8 bases and J 4 bases, leaving 20 bases between the germline ends. The CDR3: CASETGAGAAETQYF. CDR3 DNA sequence: TGCGCCAGCGAGACGGGGGCCGGAGCCGCAGAGACCCAGTACTTC.

This clonotype was seen a few times. The gene calls are TRBV6-1 and TRBJ1-5, with D maybe TRBD1 (6 bases). Germline V gene lookup returns CDR1 MNHNS and CDR2 SASEGT. Trimming took off 3 bases at V and 4 bases at J, with 13 bases between the two ends. This CDR3 contains 15 residues. CDR3 sequence (DNA): TGTGCCAGCAGTGATTGGGGGCGGGCAAATCAGCCCCAGCATTTT. It yields the protein CASSDWGRANQPQHF.

The chain uses TRBV20-1 and TRBJ2-5, with 9 nucleotides matching TRBD2. The CDR3 extends over 14 amino acids. Germline V gene sequence: CDR1 DFQATT, CDR2 SNEGSKA (reference sequence). After removal of 5 bases from V and 3 bases from J, the junction contained 7 bases not matched to a gene. CDR3 nucleotide sequence: TGCAGTGCTGTGGCTAGCGGGGTTAAAGAGACCCAGTACTTC. This codes for CSAVASGVKETQYF.

At least ten counts were recorded for this clonotype. The chain carries TRBV5-1 and TRBJ2-5, with a tentative D call TRBD2 (5 bases). Germline-derived CDR1 and CDR2 are SGHRS and YFSETQ. This CDR3 comprises 13 residues. Trimming pared 2 bases from V and 7 bases from J, leaving 12 bases between. The CDR3 loop is CASSLDYPATQYF. In DNA, the CDR3 is TGCGCCAGCAGCTTAGACTACCCAGCGACCCAGTACTTC.

This clonotype showed up just once. The rearrangement links TRBV7-8 to TRBJ2-1, with 7 bases that match TRBD2. Trimming removed 6 bases from V and 4 bases from J; junction bases left unmatched: 9. Germline V lookup: CDR1 SGHVS, CDR2 FQNEAQ. This CDR3 spans 15 amino acids. In DNA form, the CDR3 reads TGTGCCAGCAGGGGGGGGTCCACGGCGTACAATGAGCAGTTCTTC. It specifies CASRGGSTAYNEQFF.

This clonotype was detected a few times. The J gene is TRBJ2-7, the V gene TRBV7-2, with TRBD2 as a possible D gene (5 bases). Germline CDR1 reads SGHTA; CDR2 reads FQGNSA. The CDR3 totals 14 residues. V gave up 4 bases and J gave up 3 bases, with 13 bases separating them. The chain's CDR3 is CASSSPRRDYEQYF. CDR3 in DNA: TGTGCCAGCAGCTCGCCCCGCCGGGACTACGAGCAGTACTTC.

In its sample, this clonotype was seen many times. This chain uses TRBV6-6 with TRBJ2-7, with unresolved D. V lost 8 bases, J lost 2 bases, and 10 bases lay in between. Germline V gene lookup returns CDR1 MNHNY and CDR2 SVGAGI (reference sequence). The CDR3 has 12 amino acids. CDR3 sequence (DNA): TGTGCCAGCGTTGGCCCTACCTACGAGCAGTACTTC. Its protein is CASVGPTYEQYF.

This chain joins TRBV7-9 and TRBJ2-1; 10 bases agree with TRBD2. After removal of 5 bases from V and 7 bases from J, the junction contained 8 bases not matched to a gene. Germline CDR1 SEHNR, CDR2 FQNEAQ (reference sequence). CDR3 length equals 15 residues. This chain's CDR3 is CASSLNSGGENEQFF. CDR3 nucleotide sequence: TGTGCCAGCAGCCTGAACAGCGGGGGGGAAAATGAGCAGTTCTTC.

V usage is TRBV5-1 and J usage is TRBJ2-7, with TRBD1 matching 7 bases. The CDR3 runs 15 residues. Germline V lookup: CDR1 SGHRS, CDR2 YFSETQ. J was trimmed by 7 bases and V by 4 bases; bases with no gene match: 14. CDR3 amino acids: CASSLGQNTPGEQYF. As DNA, the CDR3 is TGCGCCAGCAGCCTGGGACAGAACACCCCGGGGGAGCAGTACTTC.

This clonotype has more than one count but fewer than ten. This chain connects TRBV20-1 to TRBJ2-1; perhaps TRBD2 as D (5 bases). Trimming removed 3 bases at V and 3 bases at J, with 6 bases between. The CDR3 extends over 12 amino acids. In germline, CDR1 is DFQATT, CDR2 SNEGSKA (reference sequence). CDR3 DNA: TGCAGTGCTAGCCGGGACTACAATGAGCAGTTCTTC. Protein product: CSASRDYNEQFF.